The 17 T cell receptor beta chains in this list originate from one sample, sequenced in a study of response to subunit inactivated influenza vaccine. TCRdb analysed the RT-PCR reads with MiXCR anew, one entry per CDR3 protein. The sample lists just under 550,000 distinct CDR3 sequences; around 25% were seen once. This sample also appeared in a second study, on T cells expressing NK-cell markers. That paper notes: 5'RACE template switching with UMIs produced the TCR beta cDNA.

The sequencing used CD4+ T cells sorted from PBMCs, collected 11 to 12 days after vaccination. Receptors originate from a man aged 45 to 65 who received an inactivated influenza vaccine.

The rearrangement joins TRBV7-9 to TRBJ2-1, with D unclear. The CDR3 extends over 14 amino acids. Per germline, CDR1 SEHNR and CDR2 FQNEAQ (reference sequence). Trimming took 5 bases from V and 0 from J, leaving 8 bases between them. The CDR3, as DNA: TGTGCCAGCAGCCCATTCGGCTCCTACAATGAGCAGTTCTTC. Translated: CASSPFGSYNEQFF.

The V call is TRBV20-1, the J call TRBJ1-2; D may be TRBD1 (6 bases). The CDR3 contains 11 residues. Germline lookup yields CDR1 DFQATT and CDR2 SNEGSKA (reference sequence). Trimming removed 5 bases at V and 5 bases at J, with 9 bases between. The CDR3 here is CSASQGYGYTF. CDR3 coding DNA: TGCAGTGCTTCTCAGGGGTATGGCTACACCTTC.

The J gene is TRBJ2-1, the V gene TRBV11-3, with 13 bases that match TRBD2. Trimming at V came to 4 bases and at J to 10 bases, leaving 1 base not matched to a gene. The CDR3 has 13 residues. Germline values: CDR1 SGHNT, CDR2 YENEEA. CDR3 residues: CASSSGLAGEQFF. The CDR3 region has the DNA TGTGCCAGCAGCTCGGGACTAGCGGGAGAGCAGTTCTTC.

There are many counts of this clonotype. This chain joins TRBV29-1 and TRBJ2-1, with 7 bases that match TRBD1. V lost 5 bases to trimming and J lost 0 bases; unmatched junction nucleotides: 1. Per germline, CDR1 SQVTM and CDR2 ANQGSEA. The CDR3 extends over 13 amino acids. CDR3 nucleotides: TGCAGCGTTCAGGGGGACTCCTACAATGAGCAGTTCTTC. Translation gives CSVQGDSYNEQFF.

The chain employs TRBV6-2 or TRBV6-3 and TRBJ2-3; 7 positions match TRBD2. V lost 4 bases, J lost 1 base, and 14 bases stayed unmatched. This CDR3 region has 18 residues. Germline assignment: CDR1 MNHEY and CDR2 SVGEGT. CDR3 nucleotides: TGTGCCAGCAGTTCCTTGGAGGCGTGGGGAGGGGGCACAGATACGCAGTATTTT. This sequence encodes CASSSLEAWGGGTDTQYF.

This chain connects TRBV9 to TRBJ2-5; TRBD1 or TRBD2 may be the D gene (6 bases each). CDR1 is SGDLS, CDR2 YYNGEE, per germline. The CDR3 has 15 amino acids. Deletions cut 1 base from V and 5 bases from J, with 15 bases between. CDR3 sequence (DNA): TGTGCCAGCAGCGTACAAGGGGGGCTCGGGGAGACCCAGTACTTC. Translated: CASSVQGGLGETQYF.

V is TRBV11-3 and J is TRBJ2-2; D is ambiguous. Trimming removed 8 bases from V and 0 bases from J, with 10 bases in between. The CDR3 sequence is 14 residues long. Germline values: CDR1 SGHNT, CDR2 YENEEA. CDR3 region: CASRFGPNTGELFF. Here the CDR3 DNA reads TGTGCCAGCCGGTTCGGCCCGAACACCGGGGAGCTGTTTTTT. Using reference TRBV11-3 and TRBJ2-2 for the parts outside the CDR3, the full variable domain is EAGVVQSPRYKIIEKKQPVAFWCNPISGHNTLYWYLQNLGQGPELLIRYENEEAVDDSQLPKDRFSAERLKGVDSTLKIQPAELGDSAVYLCASRFGPNTGELFFGEGSRLTVL.

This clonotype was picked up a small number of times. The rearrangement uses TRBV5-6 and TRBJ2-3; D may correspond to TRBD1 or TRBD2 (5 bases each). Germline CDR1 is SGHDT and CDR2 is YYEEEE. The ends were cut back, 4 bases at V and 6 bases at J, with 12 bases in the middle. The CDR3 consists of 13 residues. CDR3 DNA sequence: TGTGCCAGCAGCCGGGACGCCGGGGATACGCAGTATTTT. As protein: CASSRDAGDTQYF.

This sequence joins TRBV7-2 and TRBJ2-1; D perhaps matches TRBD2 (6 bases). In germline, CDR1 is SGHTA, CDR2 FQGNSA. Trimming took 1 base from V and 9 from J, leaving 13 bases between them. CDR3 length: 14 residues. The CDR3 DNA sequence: TGTGCCAGCAGCTTAGGTAGCGGTGGGAGTGAGCAGTTCTTC. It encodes CASSLGSGGSEQFF. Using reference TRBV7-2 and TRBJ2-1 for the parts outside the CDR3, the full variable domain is GAGVSQSPSNKVTEKGKDVELRCDPISGHTALYWYRQSLGQGLEFLIYFQGNSAPDKSGLPSDRFSAERTGGSVSTLTIQRTQQEDSAVYLCASSLGSGGSEQFFGPGTRLTVL.

The CDR3 region is CASNPGGGNAYEQYF. CDR3 nucleotides: TGCGCCAGCAACCCGGGGGGCGGGAACGCCTACGAGCAGTACTTC. V gene TRBV5-1 combines with J gene TRBJ2-7; D perhaps matches TRBD2 (7 bases). V lost 6 bases and J 2 bases, leaving 18 bases between the germline ends. This CDR3 comprises 15 residues. Germline V gene lookup returns CDR1 SGHRS and CDR2 YFSETQ. Complete variable domain (other parts from reference TRBV5-1 and TRBJ2-7): KAGVTQTPRYLIKTRGQQVTLSCSPISGHRSVSWYQQTPGQGLQFLFEYFSETQRNKGNFPGRFSGRQFSNSRSEMNVSTLELGDSALYLCASNPGGGNAYEQYFGPGTRLTVT.

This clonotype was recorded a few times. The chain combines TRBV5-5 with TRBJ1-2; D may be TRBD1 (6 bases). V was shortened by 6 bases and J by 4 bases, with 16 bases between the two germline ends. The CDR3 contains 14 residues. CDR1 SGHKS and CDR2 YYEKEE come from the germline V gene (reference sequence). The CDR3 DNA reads TGTGCCAGCACCTTCGGACAGATGCTCTATGGCTACACCTTC. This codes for CASTFGQMLYGYTF.

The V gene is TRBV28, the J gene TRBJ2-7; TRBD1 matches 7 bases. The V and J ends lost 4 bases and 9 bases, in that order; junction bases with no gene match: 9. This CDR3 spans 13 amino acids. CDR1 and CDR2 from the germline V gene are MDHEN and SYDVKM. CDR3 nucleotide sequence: TGTGCCAGCAGTTCCCCGGGGACAGTTTGGCAGTACTTC. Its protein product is CASSSPGTVWQYF.

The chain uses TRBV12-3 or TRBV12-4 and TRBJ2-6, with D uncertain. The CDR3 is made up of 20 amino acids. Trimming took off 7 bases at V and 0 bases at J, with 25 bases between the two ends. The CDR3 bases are TGTGCCAGCACTTCAAACTACGTAGGGCAGAGACACTCTGGGGCCAACGTCCTGACTTTC. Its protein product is CASTSNYVGQRHSGANVLTF.

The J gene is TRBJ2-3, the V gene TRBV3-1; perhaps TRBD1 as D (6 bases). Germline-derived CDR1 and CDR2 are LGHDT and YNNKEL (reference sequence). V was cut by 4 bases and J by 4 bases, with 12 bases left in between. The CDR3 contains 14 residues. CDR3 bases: TGTGCCAGCAGCCGATTAACAGGGCCAGATACGCAGTATTTT. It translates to CASSRLTGPDTQYF.

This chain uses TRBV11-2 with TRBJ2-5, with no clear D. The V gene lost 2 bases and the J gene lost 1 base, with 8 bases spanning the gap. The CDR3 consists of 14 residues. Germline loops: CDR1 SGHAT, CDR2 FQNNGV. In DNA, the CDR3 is TGTGCCAGCAGCTTACGAAGGTTCCAAGAGACCCAGTACTTC. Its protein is CASSLRRFQETQYF.

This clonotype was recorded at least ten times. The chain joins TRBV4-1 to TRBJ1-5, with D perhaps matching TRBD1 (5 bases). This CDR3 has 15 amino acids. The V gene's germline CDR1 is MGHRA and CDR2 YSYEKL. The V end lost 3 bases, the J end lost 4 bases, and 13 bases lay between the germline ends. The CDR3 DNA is TGCGCCAGCAGCCAGAGGACACAATCGAATCAGCCCCAGCATTTT. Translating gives CASSQRTQSNQPQHF.

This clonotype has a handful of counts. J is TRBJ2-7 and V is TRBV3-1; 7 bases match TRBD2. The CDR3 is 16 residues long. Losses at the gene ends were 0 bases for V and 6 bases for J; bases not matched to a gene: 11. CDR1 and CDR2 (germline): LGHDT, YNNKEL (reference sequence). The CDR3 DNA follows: TGTGCCAGCAGCCAAGATAGAAGCGGGGTCACGTCCGAGCAGTACTTC. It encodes CASSQDRSGVTSEQYF.